This is a list of T cell receptor beta chains from one sample in a study of Graves' ophthalmopathy and Graves' hyperthyroidism. MiXCR, applied by TCRdb to the multiplex PCR reads, yields one record per CDR3 protein. The table has under 350,000 distinct CDR3 sequences, roughly 16% seen once. Sequencing was performed on peripheral blood. These receptors all stem from an adult man with Graves' ophthalmopathy. Both conserved end residues are part of each CDR3. The D gene is left open where the match is weak. Clone size is given for some rows only: seen once, a few or many times, or a class if the clone is expanded.

d_gene	abundance	v_gene	j_gene	CDR3nt	CDR3aa
NA	many	TRBV25-1	TRBJ1-1	TGTGCCAGCGACGTCGATGACCCCGTGGGCACTGAAGCTTTCTTT	CASDVDDPVGTEAFF
NA	many	TRBV30	TRBJ1-2	TGTGCCTGGGACACGGAGGGGACTAGGGGCTACACCTTC	CAWDTEGTRGYTF
TRBD1	NA	TRBV29-1	TRBJ2-7	TGCAGCGTTGAACTACAGGGGAGTCCCTACGAGCAGTACTTC	CSVELQGSPYEQYF
NA	NA	TRBV24-1	TRBJ1-1	TGTGCCACCAGTGAGCCCGGGGGTACTGAAGCTTTCTTT	CATSEPGGTEAFF
NA	few	TRBV5-1	TRBJ2-5	TGCGCCAGCAGCCTCGATCAAAGACAAGAGACCCAGTACTTC	CASSLDQRQETQYF
NA	many	TRBV3-1	TRBJ2-7	TGTGCCAGCAGCCAAGATCCTGGGAACTCCTACGAGCAGTACTTC	CASSQDPGNSYEQYF
TRBD1	NA	TRBV28	TRBJ2-1	TGTGCCAGCAGTTTAGGGGACAGGGACTACAATGAGCAGTTCTTC	CASSLGDRDYNEQFF
TRBD1	many	TRBV29-1	TRBJ1-2	TGCAGCGTTTCCGGACAGGGGTCGTTACTTATGGGCTACACCTTC	CSVSGQGSLLMGYTF
NA	many	TRBV28	TRBJ1-5	TGTGCCAGCAGTTTATTGTGGGGTCAGAGCAATCAGCCCCAGCATTTT	CASSLLWGQSNQPQHF
NA	many	TRBV6-5	TRBJ1-1	TGTGCCAGCAGTTACTCGACGACAGCGGGGGAGGAAACTTTCTTT	CASSYSTTAGEETFF
NA	NA	TRBV7-2	TRBJ1-2	TGTGCCAGCAGCGCTTACTATGGCTACACCTTC	CASSAYYGYTF
NA	many	TRBV2	TRBJ1-5	TGTGCCAGCAGTGAAGCGCTTCAAGGAGTTCAGCCCCAGCATTTT	CASSEALQGVQPQHF
TRBD2	NA	TRBV20-1	TRBJ2-5	TGCAGTGCTAGTGGTAGCGGGGGGGCCCAAGAGACCCAGTACTTC	CSASGSGGAQETQYF
NA	many	TRBV6-9	TRBJ1-5	TGTGCCAGCAGTTGGACGGAAAATAGCAATCAGCCCCAGCATTTT	CASSWTENSNQPQHF
TRBD1	many	TRBV20-1	TRBJ1-5	TGCAGTGCTAACGACAGGGGTGGAAGCAATCAGCCCCAGCATTTT	CSANDRGGSNQPQHF
NA	many	TRBV7-8	TRBJ1-2	TGTGCCAGCAGCTTAGTTAGGGTCCCCCGGTACGGCTACACCTTC	CASSLVRVPRYGYTF
NA	many	TRBV7-2	TRBJ1-5	TGTGCCAGCAGCCCTGTAGGGAGGGCGGATCAGCCCCAGCATTTT	CASSPVGRADQPQHF
TRBD1	many	TRBV7-9	TRBJ2-5	TGTGCCAGCAGCTTCCCCCGGAACGGGACAGGGAGCCCCCAAGAGACCCAGTACTTC	CASSFPRNGTGSPQETQYF
TRBD2	many	TRBV29-1	TRBJ2-5	TGCAGCGTTGCCCCACTCCCAGCGGGGGGGCGAAAAGGGGTCGAAGAGACCCAGTACTTC	CSVAPLPAGGRKGVEETQYF
NA	many	TRBV6-1	TRBJ2-2	TGTGCCAGCTCATTCCCCGGGGAGCTGTTTTTT	CASSFPGELFF
NA	many	TRBV12-3/TRBV12-4	TRBJ1-5	TGTGCCAGCAGCTCCAGACGGGTGGCTAGCAATCAGCCCCAGCATTTT	CASSSRRVASNQPQHF
NA	NA	TRBV6-2/TRBV6-3	TRBJ1-1	TGTGCCAGCAGGATAGGGACAAATAAAACGATGGCTGAAGCTTGCTTT	CASRIGTNKTMAEACF
TRBD1	NA	TRBV5-1	TRBJ2-2	TGCGCCAGCAACCCGGGACAGGGGGCTGCCGGGGAGCTGTTTTTT	CASNPGQGAAGELFF
TRBD1	many	TRBV20-1	TRBJ1-5	TGCAGTGCGGCAGAACAGGGGGCGCCCAATCAGCCCCAGCATTTT	CSAAEQGAPNQPQHF
NA	many	TRBV11-2	TRBJ2-7	TGTGCCAGCAGCTTAGAAGTAGGGGATATCTACGAGCAGTACTTC	CASSLEVGDIYEQYF
NA	many	TRBV3-1	TRBJ1-2	TGTGCCAGCAGCCAAGATGTGGGCAGCTTCTATGGCTACACCTTC	CASSQDVGSFYGYTF
TRBD2	NA	TRBV28	TRBJ2-5	TGTGCCAGCAGTGAAAGAGGACTAGCGGGAGGAGAGACCCAGTACTTC	CASSERGLAGGETQYF
NA	many	TRBV7-2	TRBJ2-5	TGTGCCAGCAGCCCCGAGGCGGGCGTGGAGACCCAGTACTTC	CASSPEAGVETQYF
TRBD1	many	TRBV7-9	TRBJ1-1	TGTGCCAGCAGCGGGGGACAGACCAACACTGAAGCTTTCTTT	CASSGGQTNTEAFF
TRBD2	NA	TRBV7-2	TRBJ2-7	TGTGCCAGCAGCCCTTCCGGGACTACCTCCTACGAGCAGTACTTC	CASSPSGTTSYEQYF
TRBD1	many	TRBV7-8	TRBJ1-5	TGTGCCAGCAGCCGTACCGGGACAGGGGGAGATCAGCCCCAGCATTTT	CASSRTGTGGDQPQHF
NA	many	TRBV4-2	TRBJ2-2	TGTGCCAGCAGCCAAGACCAGATGACAGGGAACACCGGGGAGCTGTTTTTT	CASSQDQMTGNTGELFF
NA	NA	TRBV28	TRBJ1-1	TGTGCCAGCAGTTTCGGAGGGCCGAACACTGAAGCTTTCTTT	CASSFGGPNTEAFF
NA	many	TRBV4-3	TRBJ2-5	TGCGCCAGCAGCCCCCGTAGGGCAGTGGAACAAGAGACCCAGTACTTC	CASSPRRAVEQETQYF
TRBD1	many	TRBV6-5	TRBJ1-1	TGTGCCAGCAGGAGACAGGGAGAAGCTTTCTTT	CASRRQGEAFF
NA	NA	TRBV13	TRBJ1-2	TGTGCCAGCAGCTTAGTGACGCGGACAAAACATGGCTACACCTTC	CASSLVTRTKHGYTF
NA	many	TRBV6-1	TRBJ2-7	TGTGCCAGCACACCGGACCCTGGGAAAACCTACGAGCAGTACTTC	CASTPDPGKTYEQYF
NA	many	TRBV18	TRBJ1-1	TGTGCCAGCTCACCCCGGGGAGGGAGCACTGAAGCTTTCTTT	CASSPRGGSTEAFF
NA	many	TRBV28	TRBJ1-6	TGTGCCAGCAGTTTTTGGGAGAATAATTCACCCCTCCACTTT	CASSFWENNSPLHF
NA	many	TRBV6-1	TRBJ1-2	TGTGCCAGCAGTCGGGACACCCCGCCGTTGGGATATGGCTACACCTTC	CASSRDTPPLGYGYTF
TRBD1	many	TRBV7-2	TRBJ2-7	TGTGCCAGCAGCGTACAGGGGGCCGTGCACGAGCAGTACTTC	CASSVQGAVHEQYF
NA	many	TRBV3-1	TRBJ1-1	TGTGCCAGCAGCCAAGGCGACAGGAACACTGAAGCTTTCTTT	CASSQGDRNTEAFF
NA	NA	TRBV5-1	TRBJ2-7	TGCGCCAGCAGCCCGCAGGGACGCGGGCGGGATGGTTACGAGCAGTACTTC	CASSPQGRGRDGYEQYF
NA	many	TRBV30	TRBJ2-5	TGTGCCTGGAGTTTAGGGCGGACCAAAGAGACCCAGTACTTC	CAWSLGRTKETQYF
NA	many	TRBV6-5	TRBJ1-5	TGTGCCAGCAGTTACACCGCTCACCAACCCCAGCATTTT	CASSYTAHQPQHF
NA	NA	TRBV19	TRBJ1-2	TGTGCCAGTAGGCCCCTTAACCGGGGAGCTAACTATGGCTACACCTTC	CASRPLNRGANYGYTF
NA	once	TRBV6-5	TRBJ2-7	TGTGCCAGCAGTTACTGGACGGAGAAGGGCTACGAGCAGTACTTC	CASSYWTEKGYEQYF
NA	many	TRBV7-2	TRBJ1-2	TGTGCCAGCAGCTTACTAGCACCTAACTATGGCTACACCTTC	CASSLLAPNYGYTF
TRBD2	NA	TRBV6-2/TRBV6-3	TRBJ2-7	TGTGCCACCATCCCCGTACTAGCGGGAGCCTACGAGCAGTACTTC	CATIPVLAGAYEQYF
NA	few	TRBV5-1	TRBJ2-7	TGCGCCAGCAGCCTGGTGGTTTCTAACGAGCAGTACTTC	CASSLVVSNEQYF
NA	many	TRBV5-1	TRBJ1-1	TGCGCCAGCAGCTTGGCCTTGGGCGGAAATATGAACACTGAAGCTTTCTTT	CASSLALGGNMNTEAFF
NA	many	TRBV7-8	TRBJ2-2	TGTGCCAGCAGGGAGTCGAGGGTTCGCACCGGGGAGCTGTTTTTT	CASRESRVRTGELFF
TRBD1	many	TRBV20-1	TRBJ2-7	TGCAGTGCTATTGAGACCGGGACAGGGGCGTACGAGCAGTACTTC	CSAIETGTGAYEQYF
NA	many	TRBV7-2	TRBJ2-3	TGTGCCAGCAGCCTTTCCGGAGATACCCCGGTCACAGATACGCAGTATTTT	CASSLSGDTPVTDTQYF
NA	many	TRBV7-9	TRBJ2-7	TGTGCCAGCAGTGGAAGCCAGGGCAGCTCCTACGAGCAGTACTTC	CASSGSQGSSYEQYF
NA	NA	TRBV6-1	TRBJ2-7	TGTGCCAGCAGTGAAGACCCGGGGGTCCACGAGCAGTACTTC	CASSEDPGVHEQYF
TRBD2	many	TRBV2	TRBJ2-5	TGTGCCAGCACACCGGACGGGAGGGAGACCCAGTACTTC	CASTPDGRETQYF